This TCR beta chain was identified in a study of T cell responses to AZD1222 COVID-19 vaccine. As for the study in general: Second-dose recipients at about 4 or about 12 weeks were treated as one pooled group.

A word on this clone: The target antigen is unknown.

Study-level results: Spike was spanned by vaccine-associated CD4 TCRs, with dominance at 160-218 and 743-854. Most donors were white British and more were female, and clonal diversity was possibly underestimated. Nearly half of the spike-specific TCRs reportedly recognize variant regions that carry no mutations.

This CDR3 comprises 13 residues. V was shortened by 3 bases and J by 2 bases, with 7 bases between the two germline ends. From germline, CDR1 is MNHNS and CDR2 SASEGT. The table came from immunoSEQ multiplex PCR; TCRdb's copy has only in-frame clones and leaves some out. Of approximately 120,000 clones in the sample, over 70% were seen once. This TCR was sampled from an adult in good health. V and J are TRBV6-1 and TRBJ2-5, with unresolved D. Sequenced here: peripheral blood, sampled on day 0 of AZD1222 vaccination. DNA of the CDR3: TGTGCCAGCAGTGACCAGGATCAAGAGACCCAGTACTTC. Its protein is CASSDQDQETQYF.